This TCR beta chain was identified in a study of spatial heterogeneity in lung cancer. Regarding time point: sample taken at primary tumor resection. Whole-study results and caveats: The number of expanded tumor alpha and beta chains correlated with mutation number.

This clonotype has a count of ten or more. Its matching antigen is unknown. One entry per CDR3 protein, called by TCRdb with MiXCR from the 5' RACE reads. Of about 9,600 distinct CDR3 sequences in the sample, about 9.3% were seen once. This CDR3 region has 14 residues. Trimming cost V 6 bases and J 0 bases, with 12 bases left between them. The source was lung tumor tissue, collected at surgery. This clonotype originated in a female donor with early-stage non-small cell lung cancer. This chain connects TRBV12-3 or TRBV12-4 to TRBJ2-7, with D possibly matching TRBD1 (6 bases). CDR3 amino acids: CASSRQVSSYEQYF. The DNA of the CDR3 is TGTGCCAGCAGCCGACAGGTCAGCTCCTACGAGCAGTACTTC.